This T cell receptor beta chain was found in a study of blood T cells in healthy people across ages (dated by TCRdb to 2015 to 2017). At the level of the whole study: In model experiments, template switching captured about one uniquely barcoded TCR beta cDNA molecule for every two T cells. Donors of different ages were randomly distributed across sequencing lanes to avoid experimental bias. Using the same blood draw, the study looked at two additional independent replicas of 1 million unique cDNA reads for two donors, one aged 18 to 30 and the other aged 80 or older. Four age groups were formed from the donors: young (average about 16 years), middle-aged (approximately 40), aged (approximately 60) and long-lived (less than 85). Age-related changes in TCR beta repertoire diversity were measured in the study by deep sequencing normalized with unique cDNA molecular identifiers.

This clonotype was picked up many times. Its antigen remains unidentified. No base quality information exists; no much larger clone differs at one position. The germline V gene (reference sequence) supplies CDR1 DFQATT and CDR2 SNEGSKA. Measured from the cysteine to the phenylalanine, the CDR3 is 14 residues long. Just the 42-base CDR3 DNA is kept, in frame starting at base 1. V is shortened by 2 bases, J by 4 bases, and the region joining them spans 14 bases. Preparation of the library involved 5' RACE. Sequencing instrument: Illumina HiSeq 2500. A second PCR of about 6 to 12 cycles was performed with a sample-barcoded 5' primer and a J-beta primer mix. Each TCR beta cDNA molecule received a unique molecular identifier from a template-switch 5' adaptor carrying 12 random nucleotides. Each sample yielded at least 2.5 million CDR3-containing paired-end reads. All of the RNA was converted into first-strand cDNA using the Mint cDNA synthesis kit, with a TRBC-specific oligonucleotide serving as the primer. All cDNA was treated with uracil-DNA glycosylase and then went through a first 18-cycle PCR with the universal primers M1SS and BC2_uni_R. In the paper's pipeline: Each sample was normalized by randomly selecting 1 million high-quality reads, each carrying a distinct molecular identifier. Reads sharing molecular identifiers were discarded rather than binned into consensus sequences. MiTCR, set to a Q25 quality threshold and the strictest error-elimination algorithm, was used for CDR3 identification, clonotype clustering and error correction. Lower-bound total TCR beta diversity was estimated with a nonparametric unseen species model using Euler transformation. Through fastp at Q25 and MiXCR, TCRdb rebuilt clones from the public reads, retaining in-frame beta chains. Identical CDR3 proteins give one entry, which carries the most common genes and DNA. The V and J calls here are based on TCRdb, not the publication. Across this sample there are hundreds of thousands of distinct CDR3 sequences, with about 28% seen only once. The ten biggest clones cover around a sixth of the sample.

The research as a whole found: As age increased, observed TCR beta diversity per million T cells dropped in a roughly linear way, and a significant reduction was already evident by age approximately 40. A strong correlation was found between observed TCR beta diversity and the percentage of naive T cells measured by flow cytometry. Because profiling used bulk unsorted PBMCs, naive and antigen-experienced compartments could not be compared conclusively. The CMV infection status of donors was not known, potentially confounding age-related changes in expanded clonotypes. Total diversity estimates from one million sequenced T cells were considered lower bounds and underestimates. Compared with the aged group, the long-lived group had more naive CD4+ T cells, fewer expanded clones and increased TCR diversity, a pattern suggesting age selection.

Donors were a few dozen systemically healthy Caucasian individuals from Russia aged about 6 to 100 years. Approximately 11 milliliters of peripheral blood were drawn from each donor into EDTA-treated Vacutainer tubes. Ficoll-Paque density-gradient centrifugation was used to isolate PBMCs, with at least 7 million obtained per sample. Total RNA, at least 6 micrograms per sample, was extracted from PBMCs with Trizol reagent. Naive CD45RAhigh/CD27high T cell percentages were measured by flow cytometry on a PBMC aliquot from every donor. The TCR comes from a woman aged 80 or over in good health. The chain uses TRBV20-1 and TRBJ1-1, and TRBD1 may be the D gene, going by 5 matching bases. The sequenced sample was blood. The nucleotide sequence is given as TGCAGTGCTAGATCGGTGGCAGGGCGCACTGAAGCTTTCTTT. It translates to CSARSVAGRTEAFF.